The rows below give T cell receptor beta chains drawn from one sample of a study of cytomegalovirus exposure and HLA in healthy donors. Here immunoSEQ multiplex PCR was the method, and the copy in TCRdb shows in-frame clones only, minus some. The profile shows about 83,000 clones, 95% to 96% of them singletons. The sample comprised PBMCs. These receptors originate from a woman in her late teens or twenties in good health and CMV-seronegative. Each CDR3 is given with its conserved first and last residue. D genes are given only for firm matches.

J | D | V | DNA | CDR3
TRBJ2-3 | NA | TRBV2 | TGTGCCAGCAGTGAACAGTCTAGCACAGATACGCAGTATTTT | CASSEQSSTDTQYF
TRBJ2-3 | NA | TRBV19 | TGTGCCAGTAGTATGCAGGACTCAGATACGCAGTATTTT | CASSMQDSDTQYF
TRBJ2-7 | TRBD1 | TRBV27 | TGTGCCAGCAGTGGAACAGGGGCCCAGTCACATATAAACTACGAGCAGTACTTC | CASSGTGAQSHINYEQYF
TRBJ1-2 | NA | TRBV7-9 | TGTGCCAGCAGCTACAAAGGACAGCGTTTAGACTATGGCTACACCTTC | CASSYKGQRLDYGYTF
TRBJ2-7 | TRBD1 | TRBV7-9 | TGTGCCAGCAGCTTAGTAGGGACAGGAGCCTACGAGCAGTACTTC | CASSLVGTGAYEQYF
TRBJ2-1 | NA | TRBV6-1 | TGTGCCAGCAAGCTCCCAGGGCGATACAATGAGCAGTTCTTC | CASKLPGRYNEQFF
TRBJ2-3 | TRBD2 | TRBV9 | TGTGCCAGCAGCGAAATAGCGGGAGCACGAGATACGCAGTATTTT | CASSEIAGARDTQYF
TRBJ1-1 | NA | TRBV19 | TGTGCCAGTAGAAATGGCGGCACTGAAGCTTTCTTT | CASRNGGTEAFF
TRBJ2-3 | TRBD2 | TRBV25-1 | TGTGCCAGCGTGACTAGCGGCACAGATACGCAGTATTTT | CASVTSGTDTQYF
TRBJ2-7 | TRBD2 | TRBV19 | TGTGCCAGTAGTATAGCGGCCAACTTGGGAGGGTACGAGCAGTACTTC | CASSIAANLGGYEQYF
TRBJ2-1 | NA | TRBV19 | TGTACCTGCGGCCGGGGACTTAATGAGCAGTTCTTC | CTCGRGLNEQFF
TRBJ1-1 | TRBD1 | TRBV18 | TGTGCCAGCTCATCGACAGGGGACAGCACTGAAGCTTTCTTT | CASSSTGDSTEAFF
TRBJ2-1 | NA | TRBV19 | TGTGCCAGTAGTATAGAAAACGAGTACCCCTACAATGAGCAGTTCTTC | CASSIENEYPYNEQFF